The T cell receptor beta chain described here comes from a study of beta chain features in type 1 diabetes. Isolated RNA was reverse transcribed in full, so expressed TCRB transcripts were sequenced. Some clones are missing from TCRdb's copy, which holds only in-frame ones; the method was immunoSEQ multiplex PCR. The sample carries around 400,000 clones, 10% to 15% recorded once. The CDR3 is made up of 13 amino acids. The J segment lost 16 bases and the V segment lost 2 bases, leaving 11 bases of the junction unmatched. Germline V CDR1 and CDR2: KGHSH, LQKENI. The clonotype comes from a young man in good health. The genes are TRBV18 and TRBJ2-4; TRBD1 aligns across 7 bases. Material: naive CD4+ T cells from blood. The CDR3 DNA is TGTGCCAGCTCACCAAATCGGGACAGCCCAAACTACTTC. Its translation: CASSPNRDSPNYF. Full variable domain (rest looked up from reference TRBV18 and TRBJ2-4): NAGVMQNPRHLVRRRGQEARLRCSPMKGHSHVYWYRQLPEEGLKFMVYLQKENIIDESGMPKERFSAEFPKEGPSILRIQQVVRGDSAAYFCASSPNRDSPNYFGAGTRLSVL.